These T cell receptor beta chains were read from a single sample in a study of T-cell reconstitution after alpha-beta-depleted transplantation in children. TCRdb recomputed calls from the PCR reads with MiXCR, one row per CDR3 protein. The sample lists some 640,000 distinct CDR3 sequences, over 15% seen once, with 0.9% to 1.2% in the top ten. This material consisted of PBMCs from the stem cell graft donor, taken from the stem cell graft. Every receptor here comes from a human donor who donated a stem cell graft to a child with acute myeloid leukemia. Both conserved end residues are part of each CDR3. D genes are given only for firm matches. Part of the rows lack a size; the others show once, few, many or a class for expanded clones.

14 | NA | TRBJ2-5 | TRBV5-5 | TRBD2 | CASSLEGSGETQYF | TGTGCCAGCAGCTTGGAGGGTAGCGGGGAGACCCAGTACTTC
14 | many | TRBJ1-2 | TRBV10-3 | NA | CAISVAAGDYGYTF | TGTGCCATCAGTGTGGCGGCAGGGGACTATGGCTACACCTTC
15 | NA | TRBJ1-6 | TRBV5-5 | NA | CASSPRGALNSPLHF | TGTGCCAGCAGCCCTCGGGGGGCTCTTAATTCACCCCTCCACTTT
13 | many | TRBJ2-1 | TRBV9 | NA | CASSVEQDNEQFF | TGTGCCAGCAGCGTAGAGCAAGACAATGAGCAGTTCTTC
17 | few | TRBJ1-1 | TRBV7-2 | TRBD1 | CASRHRGRWVGNTEAFF | TGTGCCAGCAGACACAGGGGGCGCTGGGTTGGGAACACTGAAGCTTTCTTT
14 | NA | TRBJ1-1 | TRBV6-4 | TRBD1 | CASRTTGTGTEAFF | TGTGCCAGCAGGACGACCGGGACAGGCACTGAAGCTTTCTTT
13 | few | TRBJ1-1 | TRBV30 | NA | CAWRGGGGTEAFF | TGTGCCTGGAGGGGTGGGGGGGGAACTGAAGCTTTCTTT
14 | once | TRBJ2-2 | TRBV3-1 | NA | CASKGHQNTGELFF | TGTGCCAGCAAGGGCCACCAAAACACCGGGGAGCTGTTTTTT
17 | NA | TRBJ2-1 | TRBV6-5 | TRBD1 | CASSYGGGTGRLGEQFF | TGTGCCAGCAGTTACGGGGGGGGGACAGGGAGGCTTGGTGAGCAGTTCTTC
13 | many | TRBJ2-7 | TRBV20-1 | TRBD1 | CSASRTGGSEQYF | TGCAGTGCTAGCCGTACAGGGGGCTCCGAGCAGTACTTC
14 | NA | TRBJ2-7 | TRBV5-1 | NA | CASSFGTPDHEQYF | TGCGCCAGCAGCTTCGGGACGCCGGACCACGAGCAGTACTTC
16 | few | TRBJ2-2 | TRBV5-6 | TRBD2 | CASSSATSGGHGELFF | TGTGCCAGCAGCTCCGCTACTAGCGGGGGGCACGGGGAGCTGTTTTTT
16 | NA | TRBJ1-1 | TRBV15 | TRBD1 | CATSDRTGVGNTEAFF | TGTGCCACCAGCGACCGGACAGGGGTGGGGAACACTGAAGCTTTCTTT
11 | many | TRBJ1-2 | TRBV29-1 | NA | CSVVGGSGYTF | TGCAGCGTTGTTGGGGGTTCCGGCTACACCTTC
15 | many | TRBJ2-1 | TRBV5-1 | TRBD1 | CASSASTGVRNEQFF | TGCGCCAGCAGCGCGTCAACAGGGGTTCGGAATGAGCAGTTCTTC
14 | many | TRBJ2-7 | TRBV5-1 | NA | CASSGEGALDEQYF | TGCGCCAGCAGCGGGGAGGGGGCTTTGGACGAGCAGTACTTC
13 | many | TRBJ1-2 | TRBV6-5 | NA | CASSYGGSYGYTF | TGTGCCAGCAGTTACGGGGGGAGCTATGGCTACACCTTC
13 | many | TRBJ1-1 | TRBV7-2 | NA | CASSVERNTEAFF | TGTGCCAGCAGCGTGGAACGGAACACTGAAGCTTTCTTT
16 | few | TRBJ1-5 | TRBV7-2 | NA | CASSLSTGSREQPQHF | TGTGCCAGCAGCTTATCCACAGGGAGCCGGGAGCAGCCCCAGCATTTT
15 | many | TRBJ2-7 | TRBV5-6 | TRBD2 | CASSLIAGGSHEQYF | TGTGCCAGCAGCTTGATAGCGGGGGGGAGCCACGAGCAGTACTTC
10 | many | TRBJ1-4 | TRBV20-1 | NA | CSATNEKLFF | TGCAGTGCTACCAATGAAAAACTGTTTTTT
14 | few | TRBJ2-2 | TRBV12-3/TRBV12-4 | NA | CASSLVPDTGELFF | TGTGCCAGCAGTTTAGTCCCGGACACCGGGGAGCTGTTTTTT
15 | NA | TRBJ1-5 | TRBV4-1 | NA | CASSPEWSCGQPQHF | TGCGCCAGCAGCCCCGAGTGGAGCTGCGGGCAGCCCCAGCATTTT
14 | many | TRBJ2-1 | TRBV20-1 | TRBD2 | CSARGGLALDEQFF | TGCAGTGCTAGGGGGGGACTAGCCCTCGATGAGCAGTTCTTC
13 | NA | TRBJ1-1 | TRBV11-2 | NA | CASSPPGTIEAFF | TGTGCCAGCAGCCCACCCGGGACAATTGAAGCTTTCTTT
15 | few | TRBJ1-2 | TRBV18 | NA | CASSPRAQGPGGYTF | TGTGCCAGCTCACCACGGGCCCAGGGTCCGGGTGGCTACACCTTC
15 | many | TRBJ2-2 | TRBV20-1 | NA | CSARDRASDTGELFF | TGCAGTGCTAGAGATAGGGCCTCGGACACCGGGGAGCTGTTTTTT
16 | many | TRBJ2-3 | TRBV5-5 | NA | CASSLIAGASTDTQYF | TGTGCCAGCAGCTTGATTGCGGGGGCATCCACAGATACGCAGTATTTT
11 | many | TRBJ1-4 | TRBV29-1 | NA | CSVESRKKLFF | TGCAGCGTTGAAAGCCGTAAAAAACTGTTTTTT
14 | many | TRBJ1-2 | TRBV5-1 | TRBD1 | CASSPGQGAYGYTF | TGCGCCAGCAGCCCGGGACAGGGGGCGTATGGCTACACCTTC
15 | many | TRBJ1-5 | TRBV12-3/TRBV12-4 | TRBD1 | CASSPGQGSNQPQHF | TGTGCCAGCAGTCCGGGACAGGGCAGCAATCAGCCCCAGCATTTT
12 | many | TRBJ2-3 | TRBV7-9 | NA | CASSPTSDTQYF | TGTGCCAGCAGCCCTACGTCGGATACGCAGTATTTT
11 | many | TRBJ1-2 | TRBV20-1 | NA | CSANPNYGYTF | TGCAGTGCCAACCCTAACTATGGCTACACCTTC
16 | many | TRBJ2-5 | TRBV7-2 | TRBD1 | CASSLSPGQGQETQYF | TGTGCCAGCAGCTTATCTCCGGGACAGGGGCAAGAGACCCAGTACTTC
16 | once | TRBJ2-1 | TRBV2 | NA | CASSEAGDASYNEQFF | TGTGCCAGCAGTGAAGCGGGGGACGCCTCCTACAATGAGCAGTTCTTC
11 | NA | TRBJ1-2 | TRBV20-1 | NA | CSAPGPWGYTF | TGCAGTGCCCCAGGGCCATGGGGCTACACCTTC
13 | many | TRBJ2-3 | TRBV7-6 | NA | CASSLGETDTQYF | TGTGCCAGCAGCCTAGGGGAAACAGATACGCAGTATTTT
13 | many | TRBJ2-1 | TRBV20-1 | NA | CSAIGRIYNEQFF | TGCAGTGCCATAGGGCGGATTTACAATGAGCAGTTCTTC